The text below deals with one T cell receptor (beta chain). As yet, its antigen is unknown. Libraries were prepared by immunoSEQ multiplex PCR; TCRdb keeps only in-frame clonotypes and omits some of them. This sample has around 500,000 clones, with roughly nine tenths found just once. The source of the sample is a study of Ad26.COV2.S vaccination and SARS-CoV-2 variants. Across the study: Vaccine-arm donor from the placebo-controlled COV1001 Ad26.COV2.S trial. Intramuscular Ad26.COV2.S at 5x10^10 or 1x10^11 viral particles. Points from the study as a whole: Possible underestimation of total T cell responses by the TCR breadth and depth analyses was noted.

Trimming stripped 3 bases from V and 1 base from J, with 11 bases between. Germline CDR1 and CDR2: SGHRS and YFSETQ. The CDR3 totals 14 residues. Treatment given: around 19 received Ad26.COV2.S at low or high dose, single or two shots; five or six received placebo; per-sample allocation not given. The investigators took samples on day 63 after the first vaccine or placebo injection. Adults aged 18-55 years in Boston included the donor. This receptor was obtained from a person between 18 and 59 years old who received the Ad26.COV2.S COVID-19 vaccine or a placebo. Sample: peripheral blood, taken in a trial of Ad26.COV2.S vaccine versus placebo. This sequence joins TRBV5-1 and TRBJ2-7; D is possibly TRBD2 (6 bases). The CDR3 region has the DNA TGCGCCAGCAGCTGGATCGGGAGTTCCTACGAGCAGTACTTC. This codes for CASSWIGSSYEQYF. Combining the CDR3 with reference TRBV5-1 and TRBJ2-7 gives the whole variable domain KAGVTQTPRYLIKTRGQQVTLSCSPISGHRSVSWYQQTPGQGLQFLFEYFSETQRNKGNFPGRFSGRQFSNSRSEMNVSTLELGDSALYLCASSWIGSSYEQYFGPGTRLTVT.